Below, one TCR beta chain is given with its context. These data belong to a study of T cell responses to AZD1222 COVID-19 vaccine. Germline V gene data show CDR1 as SGHRS and CDR2 as YFSETQ. The CDR3 is made up of 14 amino acids. V was trimmed by 2 bases and J by 7 bases, leaving 16 bases between them. Sequencing used immunoSEQ multiplex PCR; TCRdb keeps in-frame clones, though not all of them. The table records 120,000 or so clones, about nine tenths of them present only once. The receptor was isolated from an adult in good health. Sequenced here: peripheral blood, sampled on day 0 of AZD1222 vaccination. V is TRBV5-1 and J is TRBJ2-7; a weak D match, TRBD1 (5 bases). The CDR3 is CASSFQGPPDEQYF. CDR3 sequence (DNA): TGCGCCAGCAGCTTTCAGGGCCCTCCGGATGAGCAGTACTTC.